This entry is about one T cell receptor beta chain. The source of the sample is a study of blood T cell repertoires in COVID-19. Study summary: PBMCs, B-cell-depleted T cells, or T cells were the source of the cDNA or gDNA that made up the material.

CDR3 length: 16 amino acids. The V and J ends lost 6 bases and 0 bases respectively, with 19 bases between them. Seattle researchers signed up patients amid active infection and tracked them longitudinally. Authors' processing steps: The authors estimated nucleated cell counts from reference gene primer amplification. Some clones are missing from TCRdb's copy, which holds only in-frame ones; the method was immunoSEQ multiplex PCR. That table supplies the V and J calls and clone size; D and trimming were determined from the DNA. The data show approximately 92,000 clones, with around 90% seen just once and approximately 20% held by the top ten.

The chain is built from TRBV5-3 and TRBJ2-7, with TRBD1 as a possible D gene (6 bases). TRBV5-3 is known as an ORF, though its function is uncertain. The sample taken for sequencing was peripheral blood. The clonotype was recovered from a woman aged 55-70 years with COVID-19, enrolled during active disease. The CDR3 region has the DNA TGTGCCAGAATACTACGGAGGACAGTGCTCTCCTACGAGCAGTACTTC. This codes for CARILRRTVLSYEQYF.